What follows are 14 T cell receptor beta chains derived from one specimen sequenced in a study of T cell repertoires in cytomegalovirus infection (dated by TCRdb to the late 2010s). Instrument on record: Illumina HiSeq 1500. The raw public data were reprocessed by TCRdb itself: fastp quality trimming at Q25, MiXCR clonotype calling, in-frame beta chains only. Merged by CDR3 protein, the rows form single entries marked with the most common genes and DNA. A total of about 76,000 distinct CDR3 sequences appear in this sample, 3.7% of them only once. Over 4.5% of the sample comes from the top ten. Source material: PBMCs. Source of these receptors: a human donor in good health (CMV status not recorded). Some clones in this sample may be carry-over from other donors' samples.

At least ten counts were recorded for this clonotype. The rearrangement joins TRBV6-2 or TRBV6-3 to TRBJ1-5; TRBD1 matches at 7 bases. The germline gives CDR1 MNHEY, CDR2 SVGEGT. V dropped 7 bases and J dropped 1; count of bases not matched to a gene: 7. This CDR3 region has 15 residues. As DNA, the CDR3 is TGTGCCAGCACCAAGACAGGGAGGAGCAATCAGCCCCAGCATTTT. Translating it yields CASTKTGRSNQPQHF.

This clonotype was counted many times. This sequence joins TRBV2 and TRBJ1-5; D remains ambiguous. The length of the CDR3 is 13 residues. CDR1 and CDR2 (germline): SNHLY, FYNNEI. V lost 6 bases to trimming and J lost 0 bases, with 6 bases between them. The CDR3 DNA sequence: TGTGCCAGCAGGCAAGATAGCAATCAGCCCCAGCATTTT. Translation: CASRQDSNQPQHF.

This clonotype was detected many times. The rearrangement joins TRBV6-5 to TRBJ2-7; possibly TRBD1 or TRBD2 for D (5 bases each). Germline values: CDR1 MNHEY, CDR2 SVGAGI. The CDR3 runs 15 residues. Trimming removed 6 bases at V and 1 base at J, with 16 bases between. The CDR3 sequence is CASRAGTRLSYEQYF. CDR3 nucleotide sequence: TGTGCCAGCAGAGCCGGGACCCGACTTTCCTACGAGCAGTACTTC.

This clonotype occurred many times. The chain recombines TRBV6-5 with TRBJ2-7; no definite D call. Germline V gene sequence: CDR1 MNHEY, CDR2 SVGAGI. This CDR3 is 14 amino acids long. V was shortened by 6 bases and J by 2 bases, with 14 bases between the two germline ends. CDR3 DNA: TGTGCCAGCAGGACCCCCTCTCCCCCCTACGAGCAGTACTTC. Amino acid sequence: CASRTPSPPYEQYF.

This clonotype was counted many times. The chain couples TRBV6-1 to TRBJ2-5; D perhaps matches TRBD2 (6 bases). V lost 3 bases to trimming and J lost 2 bases, with 13 bases between them. The CDR3 covers 15 residues. Germline lookup yields CDR1 MNHNS and CDR2 SASEGT. In nucleotides, the CDR3 is TGTGCCAGCAGTGATCCGGGACTCGGACAAGAGACCCAGTACTTC. Translating it yields CASSDPGLGQETQYF.

In this sample, this clonotype turned up many times. CDR3 DNA: TGTGCCAGCAGTGAGAGAGACGGACAGGGAAACATTCAGTACTTC. Residues: CASSERDGQGNIQYF. The chain employs TRBV28 and TRBJ2-4; 8 bases are shared with TRBD1. The V segment lost 5 bases and the J segment 6 bases; nucleotides outside the gene matches: 9. The CDR3 is 15 amino acids. Germline V CDR1 and CDR2: MDHEN, SYDVKM.

This clonotype was found many times. This chain uses TRBV28 with TRBJ2-7, with 12 bases matching TRBD1. This CDR3 is built from 16 residues. Per the germline V gene, CDR1 is MDHEN and CDR2 is SYDVKM. V was clipped by 6 bases and J by 5 bases; unmatched bases: 11. The CDR3 region has the DNA TGTGCCAGCAGCACTCCCGGGACAGGGGGCTATCACGAGCAGTACTTC. The encoded protein is CASSTPGTGGYHEQYF.

This clonotype was seen at least ten times. V usage is TRBV12-3 or TRBV12-4 and J usage is TRBJ1-2; 7 nucleotides match TRBD1. There are 18 residues in the CDR3. V shed 4 bases, J shed 3 bases, and the junction held 17 bases outside the gene matches. CDR3 DNA sequence: TGTGCCAGCAGTTGGGGGTACTACAGGGGTACGCGCGACTATGGCTACACCTTC. The encoded protein is CASSWGYYRGTRDYGYTF.

This clonotype has a handful of counts. CDR3 residues: CASSPGTTEAFF. The DNA for the CDR3 is TGTGCCAGCAGCCCAGGGACCACTGAAGCTTTCTTT. The chain combines TRBV5-8 with TRBJ1-1; a weak D match, TRBD1 (5 bases). The CDR3 is 12 amino acids. V was clipped by 4 bases and J by 4 bases, with 8 bases between them. Germline V gene lookup returns CDR1 SGHTS and CDR2 YDEGEE. The variable domain in full, completed from reference TRBV5-8 and TRBJ1-1, reads EAGVTQSPTHLIKTRGQQATLRCSPISGHTSVYWYQQALGLGLQFLLWYDEGEERNRGNFPPRFSGRQFPNYSSELNVNALELEDSALYLCASSPGTTEAFFGQGTRLTVV.

This clonotype was found many times. V and J are TRBV24-1 and TRBJ2-1, with D hard to call. The V and J ends lost 2 bases and 6 bases respectively, with 16 bases between them. Germline values: CDR1 KGHDR, CDR2 SFDVKD. The CDR3 contains 16 residues. The CDR3 coding sequence is TGTGCCACCAGTGATTCCACGAAGGTCCCTACCAATGAGCAGTTCTTC. Protein: CATSDSTKVPTNEQFF.

The table lists this clonotype with many counts. V is TRBV7-9 and J is TRBJ2-7; TRBD1 is a possible D gene (6 bases). V dropped 4 bases and J dropped 7 bases, with 26 bases sitting between them. The CDR3 totals 17 residues. Per germline, CDR1 SEHNR and CDR2 FQNEAQ (reference sequence). In DNA form, the CDR3 reads TGTGCCAGCAGCTCCCCCCCACCCGGGACACGGGGATGGGAGCAGTACTTC. Translated: CASSSPPPGTRGWEQYF.

In its sample, this clonotype was seen a few times. This chain connects TRBV20-1 to TRBJ1-5; D ambiguous. Germline V gives CDR1 DFQATT, CDR2 SNEGSKA (reference sequence). CDR3 size: 12 residues. The V end lost 7 bases, the J end lost 4 bases, and 11 bases lay between the germline ends. This CDR3 reads CSVTTSNQPQHF. For the CDR3, the DNA is TGCAGTGTAACTACCTCGAATCAGCCCCAGCATTTT.

This clonotype appeared many times. The gene calls are TRBV24-1 and TRBJ2-7, with D uncertain. The CDR3 covers 13 residues. V lost 2 bases, J lost 3 bases, and 7 bases lay in between. Germline CDR1 KGHDR, CDR2 SFDVKD. The CDR3 nucleotides are TGTGCCACCAGTGATTATAAAGACTACGAGCAGTACTTC. Its translation: CATSDYKDYEQYF.

This clonotype was counted many times. The V gene is TRBV12-3 or TRBV12-4, the J gene TRBJ2-7, with D perhaps matching TRBD2 (5 bases). The CDR3 has 14 amino acids. The V end was cut by 2 bases, the J end by 4 bases, with 12 bases between. CDR3 amino acids: CASSLRELVYEQYF. Here the CDR3 DNA reads TGTGCCAGCAGTTTAAGGGAGTTAGTTTACGAGCAGTACTTC.